These T cell receptor beta chains were read from a single sample in a study of control samples from healthy donors and cancer patients. Profiled with immunoSEQ multiplex PCR; TCRdb holds only in-frame clones, not every one. In the table there are roughly 51,000 clones, roughly nine tenths of which are singletons. Material: PBMCs. Receptors originate from a man between 40 and 49 years old with colorectal cancer. The conserved cysteine and the conserved F or W are not part of the CDR3 here. The order of the fields is J gene, V gene, CDR3 protein.

J: TRBJ1-2; V: TRBV7-8; CDR3: ASSLVARAAGAGGGYT
J: TRBJ2-3; V: TRBV11-2; CDR3: ASSYGAGGSDTQY
J: TRBJ2-7; V: TRBV5-5; CDR3: ASSSNSPYEQY
J: TRBJ2-6; V: TRBV29-1; CDR3: SVSGTGLAGANVLT
J: TRBJ1-5; V: TRBV19; CDR3: ASSTRQGDQPQH
J: TRBJ2-7; V: TRBV5-1; CDR3: ASSLEGPGQGAWEQY
J: TRBJ1-2; V: TRBV9; CDR3: ASSVEAATNYGYT
J: TRBJ2-5; V: TRBV2; CDR3: ASSPGQGAGTQY
J: TRBJ1-3; V: TRBV10-2; CDR3: ASSVHTGQARNTIY
J: TRBJ2-5; V: TRBV5-6; CDR3: ASSPTGTRETQY
J: TRBJ2-4; V: TRBV5-1; CDR3: ASSFGQTKGIQY
J: TRBJ2-6; V: TRBV28; CDR3: ASSVAGVSGANVLT
J: TRBJ1-1; V: TRBV5-1; CDR3: ASSLAPRGQGTEAF
J: TRBJ2-1; V: TRBV9; CDR3: ASSDRDSNNEQF
J: TRBJ1-5; V: TRBV7-8; CDR3: ASNPQYSNQPQH
J: TRBJ2-7; V: TRBV4-3; CDR3: ASSQYTGNPYEQY
J: TRBJ1-6; V: TRBV5-1; CDR3: ASSARDRGISPLH
J: TRBJ2-1; V: TRBV6-5; CDR3: ASSYSVIWEGNEQF
J: TRBJ1-1; V: TRBV5-1; CDR3: ASKFTGGRRGTEAF
J: TRBJ1-4; V: TRBV28; CDR3: ASSFPTGQGGEKLF